This TCR beta chain was identified during a study of blood T cell repertoires in COVID-19 (dated by TCRdb to about 2020). Context from the whole study: The collaborator samples originated in the United States, Italy and Spain and spanned the acute and convalescent phases of COVID-19. The prospective study material was composed of cDNA or gDNA derived from T cells, B-cell-depleted T cells, or PBMCs. Subjects who had been exposed to COVID-19, were actively infected with it, or had recovered from it provided the deeply sampled blood TCRbeta repertoires that made up the dataset. The repertoires were released in a freely available public database intended as a resource for research on the immune response to SARS-CoV-2. The samples were drawn from two sources: the first 160 participants of the ongoing ImmuneRACE study, and 1,200 or so subjects contributed by 6 global collaborators. A de-identified subject ID, COVID-19 status, age in years and sex were almost always included in the sample metadata. Where HLA class I and class II types were available, the types were taken from metadata supplied by the sample provider, not from assay-based typing. The full study reports these points: The quantity of clinical and demographic metadata differed by source and by participant and was supplied without curation.

TCRbeta CDR3 regions were amplified from genomic DNA using the immunoSEQ Assay, a bias-controlled multiplex PCR. The source study handled its data this way. Within the assay, amplification of reference gene primers was used to estimate how many nucleated cells each sample contained. To quantify the absolute abundance of each unique TCRbeta CDR3 rearrangement, sequence reads were collapsed and filtered. For each sample, productive Simpson clonality was calculated as the square root of Simpson's diversity index over productive rearrangements. TCRdb took this table from immuneACCESS and kept in-frame rearrangements with V and J called. Such tables lack part of the clones; where checked against another copy, unresolved V genes explain under half of the gap, and the rest is unexplained. That table gives V, J and clone size, and the DNA gave D and trimming. This sample comprises around 71,000 clones, about 86% of them detected only once. The ten top clones hold over 25% of the sample.

About this clone: No antigen is known for it. The record has no base qualities; no much larger clone is one base away.

The germline V end is reduced by 6 bases and the J end by 3 bases; junction bases left unmatched: 11. Reading from cysteine to phenylalanine, the CDR3 counts 16 amino acids. Only CDR3 DNA remains: 48 bases, in frame from the first base. For CDR1 and CDR2, the germline V gene (reference sequence) lists SEHNR and FQNEAQ. Whole blood was collected in K2EDTA tubes by collaborating institutions according to the institutions' own protocols. For TCRbeta analysis, collaborator samples were shipped as frozen whole blood, as isolated PBMCs, or as DNA extracted from either sample type. This receptor was taken from a man in his sixties or seventies with acute or convalescent COVID-19. The chain is assembled from TRBV7-9 and TRBJ2-3; 8 nucleotides in the junction match TRBD1. The sequenced material came from peripheral blood. In nucleotides, the sequence is TGTGCCAGCAGTGCTATCCCGGGACAGGATACAGATACGCAGTATTTT. The encoded protein is CASSAIPGQDTDTQYF.